The TCR beta chain under discussion was sequenced for a study of identical twins. A single count supports this clonotype. In TCRdb, the 5' RACE reads were re-called with MiXCR into one record per CDR3 protein. The sample lists hundreds of thousands of distinct CDR3 sequences, 15% to 20% occurring once. Trimming took 1 base from V and 5 from J, leaving 15 bases between them. The CDR3 is 15 residues long. These data also featured in a second study, about T cells expressing NK-cell markers. As that study records: In several donors, dominant CD3+CD56+NKG2C+ clonotypes ranked among the top 10 CD8+ clonotypes.

Sequencing was performed on PBMCs. The sequence was obtained from a woman under 30 in good health. The chain is built from TRBV12-3 or TRBV12-4 and TRBJ2-7, with D perhaps given as TRBD1 or TRBD2 (5 bases each). The CDR3 nucleotides read TGTGCCAGCAGTTTAGATGGGACCTCCGTGAACGAGCAGTACTTC. It codes for CASSLDGTSVNEQYF.